Below, 20 T cell receptor beta chains from the same sample are listed, as sequenced in a study of T cell repertoires in cytomegalovirus infection. These receptors' targets are unknown. TCRdb re-called the reads through MiXCR, storing one row per CDR3 protein. Among some 130,000 distinct CDR3 sequences, over 25% were seen once, and the ten largest hold roughly 47%. This specimen consisted of CD8+ T cells from cultured PBMCs, obtained from culture after CMV antigen stimulation. Receptor source: a human donor in good health (CMV status not recorded). Some clones in this sample may be carry-over from other donors' samples.

This clonotype was seen a handful of times. The chain has TRBV2 and TRBJ2-3, with a tentative D call TRBD2 (6 bases). Germline V gives CDR1 SNHLY, CDR2 FYNNEI. The ends were cut back, 7 bases at V and 9 bases at J, with 20 bases in the middle. The length of the CDR3 is 14 residues. CDR3 sequence: CASTRGTFPHTQYF. CDR3 in DNA: TGTGCCAGCACCCGCGGGACCTTCCCCCACACGCAGTATTTT.

This clonotype was seen ten or more times. This rearrangement joins TRBV19 to TRBJ2-1; 7 bases map to TRBD2. The CDR3 totals 13 residues. The trim removed 3 bases at V and 5 bases at J, leaving 1 base unmatched. Germline V gene lookup returns CDR1 LNHDA and CDR2 SQIVND (reference sequence). The CDR3 protein is CASSMGGHNEQFF. The CDR3 DNA follows: TGTGCCAGTAGTATGGGAGGGCACAATGAGCAGTTCTTC.

This clonotype was seen a few times. The CDR3 here is CSARGGGNTGELFF. The DNA of the CDR3 is TGCAGTGCTAGAGGGGGGGGTAACACCGGGGAGCTGTTTTTT. This chain joins TRBV20-1 and TRBJ2-2, with TRBD2 matching 7 bases. CDR1 is DFQATT and CDR2 is SNEGSKA in the germline V gene (reference sequence). This CDR3 spans 14 amino acids. The V segment lost 1 base and the J segment 2 bases; nucleotides outside the gene matches: 1.

The chain recombines TRBV12-3 or TRBV12-4 with TRBJ2-7; the D call may be TRBD1 or TRBD2 (6 bases each). This CDR3 has 15 amino acids. Trimming left V 5 bases short and J 0 bases short, with 14 bases between. The CDR3 loop reads CASSPGAGFSYEQYF. The CDR3 nucleotides are TGTGCCAGCAGTCCGGGGGCGGGGTTCTCCTACGAGCAGTACTTC.

The chain has TRBV10-3 and TRBJ1-1, with D unclear. Looked up from germline, CDR1 is ENHRY and CDR2 is SYGVKD. The CDR3 is 16 residues long. Trimming removed 3 bases at V and 0 bases at J, with 14 bases between. The CDR3 is CAISDVTAPMNTEAFF. Here the CDR3 DNA reads TGTGCCATCAGTGATGTTACAGCCCCGATGAACACTGAAGCTTTCTTT.

The chain carries TRBV4-1 and TRBJ1-5, with D possibly TRBD1 on 6 matching bases. Germline CDR1 MGHRA, CDR2 YSYEKL. CDR3 length: 17 residues. Trimming removed 0 bases at V and 4 bases at J, with 16 bases between. CDR3 sequence (DNA): TGCGCCAGCAGCCAAGATAGTACAGGGCTGTCGAATCAGCCCCAGCATTTT. This encodes CASSQDSTGLSNQPQHF.

V is TRBV6-2 or TRBV6-3 and J is TRBJ2-5; D is unresolved. The CDR3 covers 12 residues. Trimming took off 6 bases at V and 7 bases at J, with 12 bases between the two ends. In germline, CDR1 is MNHEY, CDR2 SVGEGT. CDR3 in amino acids: CASSPLLGTQYF. The CDR3 DNA reads as TGTGCCAGCAGCCCACTTCTTGGGACCCAGTACTTC.

This clonotype was seen at least ten times. The chain is built from TRBV7-6 and TRBJ2-1; no definite D call. V shed 1 base and J shed 7 bases, with 8 bases lying between them. Germline values: CDR1 SGHVS, CDR2 FNYEAQ. This CDR3 spans 13 amino acids. CDR3 nucleotide sequence: TGTGCCAGCAGCTTAGGTCGGGCTAATGAGCAGTTCTTC. Translated, it gives CASSLGRANEQFF.

The chain carries TRBV2 and TRBJ2-1; D is ambiguous. Germline V gene sequence: CDR1 SNHLY, CDR2 FYNNEI. Trimming cost V 5 bases and J 8 bases, with 10 bases left between them. CDR3 length: 12 residues. CDR3 sequence reads: CASSFDVYEQFF. The CDR3 nucleotides read TGTGCCAGCAGTTTCGACGTCTATGAGCAGTTCTTC.

This clonotype was detected ten times or more. This sequence joins TRBV7-6 and TRBJ2-3; TRBD2 aligns across 12 bases. CDR3 length: 16 residues. J lost 2 bases, V lost 5 bases, and 5 bases had no gene match. From germline, CDR1 is SGHVS and CDR2 FNYEAQ. CDR3 sequence reads: CASSLLAGGTTDTQYF. The CDR3 DNA sequence: TGTGCCAGCAGCCTCCTAGCGGGGGGGACCACAGATACGCAGTATTTT.

The chain is built from TRBV6-5 and TRBJ2-7; 10 bases are a match to TRBD1. With V trimmed by 10 bases and J by 5 bases, 11 bases remained unmatched. This CDR3 has 14 residues. The germline gives CDR1 MNHEY, CDR2 SVGAGI. CDR3 amino acids: CATKPGQGTHEQYF. CDR3 coding DNA: TGTGCCACCAAACCGGGACAGGGGACCCACGAGCAGTACTTC.

This rearrangement joins TRBV25-1 to TRBJ2-2, with D possibly being TRBD1 (5 bases). Germline V gives CDR1 MGHDK, CDR2 SYGVNS. Trimming removed 2 bases from V and 0 bases from J, with 16 bases in between. This CDR3 has 18 residues. For the CDR3, the DNA is TGTGCCAGCAGTGAAACCCCCCTCTCGACAGCGAACACCGGGGAGCTGTTTTTT. Its translation: CASSETPLSTANTGELFF.

The chain carries TRBV12-3 or TRBV12-4 and TRBJ2-3; D gene uncertain. The CDR3 sequence is 15 residues long. With 4 bases removed from V and 2 bases from J, the gap between germline ends came to 13 bases. CDR3 in amino acids: CASSSFLGYTDTQYF. Here the CDR3 DNA reads TGTGCCAGCAGTTCCTTTTTGGGTTACACAGATACGCAGTATTTT.

There are a few counts of this clonotype. The gene calls are TRBV7-6 and TRBJ1-5; D unclear. CDR1 and CDR2 from the germline V gene are SGHVS and FNYEAQ. This CDR3 has 14 residues. Trimming left V 3 bases short and J 13 bases short, with 19 bases between. The CDR3 DNA sequence: TGTGCCAGCAGCTTTGACACCAGTGGGTACAAACAGCATTTT. Translating gives CASSFDTSGYKQHF.

This clonotype was picked up one time. The chain couples TRBV6-5 to TRBJ2-7; 9 nucleotides line up with TRBD1. The germline V gene encodes CDR1 MNHEY and CDR2 SVGAGI. This CDR3 spans 14 amino acids. The J segment lost 5 bases and the V segment lost 6 bases, leaving 8 bases of the junction unmatched. The CDR3 DNA is TGTGCCAGCAGCCCGGGACAGGGAGAGGACGAGCAGTACTTC. It encodes CASSPGQGEDEQYF.

This clonotype was observed a handful of times. The V call is TRBV12-3 or TRBV12-4, the J call TRBJ2-3; D may be TRBD2 (5 bases). This CDR3 is built from 13 residues. Trimming removed 2 bases from V and 4 bases from J, with 7 bases in between. The CDR3 bases are TGTGCCAGCAGTTTAATCGGGGCAGATACGCAGTATTTT. It specifies CASSLIGADTQYF.

This clonotype was seen only a few times. The chain recombines TRBV28 with TRBJ1-5; possibly TRBD1 for D (5 bases). Germline assignment: CDR1 MDHEN and CDR2 SYDVKM. This CDR3 region has 14 residues. The ends were cut back, 3 bases at V and 5 bases at J, with 11 bases in the middle. The CDR3, as DNA: TGTGCCAGCAGTTTGGGTTGGGGGGATCAGCCCCAGCATTTT. It codes for CASSLGWGDQPQHF.

This clonotype occurred a few times. As DNA, the CDR3 is TGTGCCAGCAGAGGACAGGAGGGGACTGAAGCTTTCTTT. Protein sequence: CASRGQEGTEAFF. The chain combines TRBV6-5 with TRBJ1-1, with 7 bases aligning to TRBD1. After removal of 6 bases from V and 5 bases from J, the junction contained 6 bases not matched to a gene. This CDR3 spans 13 amino acids. Germline values: CDR1 MNHEY, CDR2 SVGAGI.

This chain joins TRBV19 and TRBJ1-1; TRBD1 matches 8 bases. Germline lookup yields CDR1 LNHDA and CDR2 SQIVND (reference sequence). This CDR3 has 15 amino acids. The trim removed 7 bases at V and 1 base at J, leaving 8 bases unmatched. CDR3 bases: TGTGCCAGTATTCCAGGGGGCGTCAAGAACACTGAAGCTTTCTTT. Encoded protein: CASIPGGVKNTEAFF.

This clonotype has more than one count but fewer than ten. The rearrangement links TRBV2 to TRBJ2-6; 12 nucleotides align to TRBD1. The CDR3 extends over 17 amino acids. Germline CDR1 is SNHLY and CDR2 is FYNNEI. The V gene end was trimmed by 6 bases and the J gene end by 0 bases; junction bases not matched to a gene: 3. The CDR3 DNA sequence: TGTGCCAGCAGGCCGGGACAGGGGGCCTCTGGGGCCAACGTCCTGACTTTC. As protein: CASRPGQGASGANVLTF.